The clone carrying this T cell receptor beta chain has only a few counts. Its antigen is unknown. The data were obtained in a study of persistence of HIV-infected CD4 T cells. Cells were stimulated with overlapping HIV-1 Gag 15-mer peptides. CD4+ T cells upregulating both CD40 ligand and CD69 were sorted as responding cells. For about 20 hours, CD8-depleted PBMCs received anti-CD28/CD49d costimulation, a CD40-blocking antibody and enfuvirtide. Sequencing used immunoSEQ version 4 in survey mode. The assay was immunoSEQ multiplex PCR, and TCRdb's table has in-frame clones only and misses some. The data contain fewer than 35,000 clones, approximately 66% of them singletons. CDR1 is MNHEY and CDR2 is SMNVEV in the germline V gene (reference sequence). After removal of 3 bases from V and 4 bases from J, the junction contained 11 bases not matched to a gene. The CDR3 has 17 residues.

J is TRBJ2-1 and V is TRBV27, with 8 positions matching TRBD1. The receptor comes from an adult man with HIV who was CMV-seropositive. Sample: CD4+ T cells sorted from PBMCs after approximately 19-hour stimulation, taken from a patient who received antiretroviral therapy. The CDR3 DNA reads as TGTGCCAGCAGTTTTAGGGCAGGGGGCACCCGATACAATGAGCAGTTCTTC. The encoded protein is CASSFRAGGTRYNEQFF.